This T cell receptor beta chain was recovered during a study of Ad26.COV2.S vaccination and SARS-CoV-2 variants (dated by TCRdb to the early 2020s). Regarding the study in general: Vaccine-arm donors came from COV1001, a multicentre, randomized, double-blind, placebo-controlled phase I-IIa trial of Ad26.COV2.S in healthy adults. Participants in the trial were split at random into five groups of five each, receiving low-dose or high-dose Ad26.COV2.S once or twice, or else placebo on both occasions. The TCR-sequenced set comprised approximately 32 samples: about 19 Ad26.COV2.S vaccine recipients, 5 placebo recipients and 8 SARS-CoV-2 convalescent individuals. Ad26.COV2.S was administered intramuscularly at 5 x 10^10 or 1 x 10^11 viral particles, either as a single shot or as two shots given 56 days apart. TCRbeta repertoire sequencing was used to assess the specificity and breadth of SARS-CoV-2-reactive T cell receptors after Ad26.COV2.S vaccination. Blinding of investigators to trial group allocation was maintained during experiments and outcome assessment.

Results the study describes overall, beyond this receptor: Vaccine and placebo recipients had comparable non-spike TCR breadth, which fits with the vaccine containing only spike. It was noted by the authors that total T cell responses may have been underestimated by the TCR breadth and depth analyses. Ad26.COV2.S recipients had higher spike-specific TCR breadth than placebo recipients (P = 0.0014). After vaccination, spike-specific CD8+ and CD4+ T cell responses were reported to show substantial breadth. The study was not powered for comparison of responses between vaccine doses or regimens.

The immunoSEQ Assay was the method used to sequence TCRbeta CDR3 regions. After extraction, genomic DNA underwent amplification by bias-controlled multiplex PCR, followed by high-throughput sequencing. As for the authors' bioinformatics: To quantify the absolute abundance of every unique TCRbeta CDR3 region, sequences were collapsed and filtered. T cell fraction was estimated by normalizing TCRbeta template counts to usable DNA, which was measured by amplifying reference genes present in all nucleated cells. Repertoire TCRs were annotated as SARS-CoV-2-specific when V gene, CDR3 amino acid sequence and J gene were exactly matched to a known reactive TCR set. The reference SARS-CoV-2 TCR set was derived from MIRA and filtered for enrichment in COVID-19-positive ImmuneCODE repertoires, a step that removed public or cross-reactive TCRs. Using the MIRA antigens, annotated TCRs were further analysed by specific ORF or by position within an ORF. Depth was the summed frequency of annotated unique rearrangements, while breadth was defined as annotated unique rearrangements over total unique productive rearrangements. Two-sided Wilcoxon rank-sum tests were used to compare TCR breadth between groups. Not all clones reach the TCRdb copy of this immuneACCESS table, which keeps in-frame sequences only. Checked studies attribute under half of the gap to unresolved V genes and leave the rest unexplained. V and J calls and clone size are those listed in that table; D and trimming were worked out from the DNA. The sample table contains approximately 300,000 clones; only one count was recorded for around four fifths of them. 2.1% of the sample is held by the ten biggest clonotypes.

This specimen's treatment or condition label, interpreted: roughly 19 received Ad26.COV2.S at low or high dose, single or two shots; five or six received placebo; per-sample allocation not given. For vaccine and placebo recipients, repertoires were sequenced using samples collected on day 63 after the first injection. Between 29 July and 7 August 2020, Cohort 1b enrolled 25 adults aged 18-55 years at one site in Boston, USA. As a vaccine, Ad26.COV2.S was a replication-incompetent adenovirus type 26 vector that expressed a prefusion-stabilized SARS-CoV-2 spike protein derived from the original Wuhan strain. Concerning this clone: Its antigen has not been determined. No clone much larger than this one lies a single base away; base qualities are absent.

From V the trimming removes 4 bases and from J it removes 2 bases, while the gene matches leave 9 bases of the junction unaccounted for. The CDR3 starts with the cysteine, ends with the phenylalanine, and has 16 residues. The read is trimmed to its CDR3 DNA, 48 bases read in frame from base 1. From a lookup of the germline V gene, CDR1 and CDR2 are SGHTA and FQGNSA. Sequencing was performed on peripheral blood, taken in a trial of Ad26.COV2.S vaccine versus placebo. The chain couples TRBV7-2 to TRBJ2-7; 9 bases in between match TRBD2. This sequence originates from a person aged 18-65 years who received the Ad26.COV2.S COVID-19 vaccine or a placebo. Here the CDR3 is given as CASSSTLAGETYEQYF. The DNA reads as follows: TGTGCCAGCAGCTCAACCTTAGCGGGGGAAACCTACGAGCAGTACTTC.